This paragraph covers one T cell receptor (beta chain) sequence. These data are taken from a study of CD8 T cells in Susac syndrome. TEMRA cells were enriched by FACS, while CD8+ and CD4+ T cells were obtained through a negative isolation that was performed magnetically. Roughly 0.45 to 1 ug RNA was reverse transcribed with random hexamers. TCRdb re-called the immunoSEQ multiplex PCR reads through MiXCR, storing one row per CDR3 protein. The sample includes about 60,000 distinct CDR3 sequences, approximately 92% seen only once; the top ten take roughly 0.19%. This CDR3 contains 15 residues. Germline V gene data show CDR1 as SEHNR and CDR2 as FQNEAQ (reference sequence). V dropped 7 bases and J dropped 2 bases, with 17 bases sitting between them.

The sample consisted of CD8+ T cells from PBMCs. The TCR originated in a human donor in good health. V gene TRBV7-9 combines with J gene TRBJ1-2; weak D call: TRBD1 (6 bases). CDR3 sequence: CASTPGAGFNYGYTF. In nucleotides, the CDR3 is TGTGCCAGCACGCCAGGGGCGGGGTTCAACTATGGCTACACCTTC.